These T cell receptor beta chains were read from a single sample in a study of cytomegalovirus exposure and HLA in healthy donors. Sequencing was performed with immunoSEQ multiplex PCR; in TCRdb, only in-frame clones are kept and a portion is missing. The sample shows approximately 79,000 clones, about four fifths of them seen only once. The sequenced material came from PBMCs. The source is a male donor in good health and CMV-seropositive. CDR3s include the opening cysteine and the closing phenylalanine or tryptophan.

j_call v_call cdr3_aa
TRBJ2-6 TRBV5-1 CASSDDRAGANVLTF
TRBJ2-1 TRBV4-1 CASSPTVNYNEQFF
TRBJ1-2 TRBV4-1 CASSQLRLDYGYTF
TRBJ2-4 TRBV29-1 CSVLTSGSLGDIQYF
TRBJ2-7 TRBV19 CASSTGRTRQYF
TRBJ2-1 TRBV9 CASSVEGRRGYNEQFF
TRBJ2-7 TRBV6-5 CASYSAGGPREQYF
TRBJ1-5 TRBV28 CASSFFLSGNQPQHF
. TRBV4-3 CASSQDLLAGQETQYF
TRBJ1-4 TRBV7-9 CASSLGVLGQGNEKLFF
TRBJ2-5 TRBV5-4 CASSLRQGAGETQYF
TRBJ2-2 TRBV5-1 CASSLIGLAGTGELFF
TRBJ2-7 TRBV19 CASSISQGHEQYF
TRBJ2-7 TRBV5-5 CASSPTVGRDEQYF
TRBJ2-1 TRBV27 CASSLDRYNEQFF
TRBJ1-1 TRBV5-1 CASSLGQGSTEAFF
TRBJ2-3 TRBV11-2 CASSLGTGLTDTQYF
TRBJ2-5 TRBV2 CASSEPAGETQYF
TRBJ2-7 TRBV28 CASSFAGSYEQYF
TRBJ1-1 TRBV5-1 CASSPSGQDGSEAFF
TRBJ2-3 TRBV11-2 CASSPPGSGGYTDTQYF
TRBJ2-1 TRBV6-6 CASSWTGGFEQFF
TRBJ2-3 TRBV13 CASSLLSVSYRSSTDTQYF
TRBJ1-2 TRBV5-8 CASSLQGVPNYGYTF
TRBJ2-3 TRBV7-9 CASSLGERLSTDTQYF
TRBJ2-7 TRBV7-2 CASSIGTSPVHEQYF
TRBJ2-5 TRBV6-6 CASRSGTPKETQYF
TRBJ1-2 TRBV7-9 CASSQGGGRSYTF
TRBJ1-1 TRBV4-1 CASSRTDSEAFF
TRBJ2-7 TRBV20-1 CSARIGYEQYF
TRBJ2-2 TRBV4-1 CASSHGTSDTGELFF
TRBJ2-1 TRBV11-2 CASRGLAVYEQFF
TRBJ2-5 TRBV5-4 CASSLGTDQETQYF
TRBJ2-2 TRBV5-1 CASSETGNTGELFF
TRBJ2-5 TRBV25-1 CASSEYRDYSTQYF
TRBJ2-2 TRBV29-1 CSVGTYRDRESGELFF
TRBJ2-6 TRBV7-9 CASRIRVSGANVLTF
TRBJ1-2 TRBV19 CASSIWNRPNYGYTF
. TRBV5-6 CASSLWGPYEQYF
TRBJ2-1 TRBV28 CATFPTSGYNEQFF
TRBJ1-1 TRBV30 CAWSRLREAFF